These 24 T cell receptor beta chains were all obtained from the same sample, sequenced in a study of shared clonotypes between healthy human individuals. Some clones are missing from TCRdb's copy, which holds only in-frame ones; the method was immunoSEQ multiplex PCR. The sample shows more than 1,200,000 clones, around 98.5% of them seen only once. Source material: naive CD4+ T cells sorted from blood. The subset denotes: CD45RA+ positively selected. These TCRs come from a man aged 30 to 45 in good health.

In nucleotides, the CDR3 is TGTGCCAGCAGCCCTCACGGACAGGGGGCACCAGATACGCAGTATTTT. Amino acid sequence: CASSPHGQGAPDTQYF. The chain uses TRBV11-3 and TRBJ2-3; 11 bases map to TRBD1. Germline trimming cut 5 bases from V and 4 bases from J; bases unmatched to any gene: 8. CDR1 and CDR2 from the germline V gene are SGHNT and YENEEA. CDR3 size: 16 residues.

This chain connects TRBV10-3 to TRBJ2-5; either TRBD1 or TRBD2 may fit D (5 bases each). CDR1 is ENHRY and CDR2 is SYGVKD in the germline V gene. The CDR3 has 15 residues. Trimming took off 6 bases at V and 7 bases at J, with 21 bases between the two ends. CDR3 coding DNA: TGTGCCATCAGCCGGGGCGCTAACCTTGATGGGACCCAGTACTTC. Its translation: CAISRGANLDGTQYF.

V usage is TRBV9 and J usage is TRBJ2-1; D is ambiguous. The CDR3 covers 14 residues. V lost 4 bases to trimming and J lost 8 bases, with 16 bases between them. Germline CDR1 and CDR2: SGDLS and YYNGEE. The CDR3 is CASSFDGPADEQFF. Here the CDR3 DNA reads TGTGCCAGCAGCTTCGACGGCCCGGCCGATGAGCAGTTCTTC.

The genes are TRBV4-3 and TRBJ2-1; 9 bases map to TRBD1. The CDR3 loop spans 14 amino acids. Trimming removed 4 bases from V and 4 bases from J; junction bases left unmatched: 2. From germline, CDR1 is LGHNA and CDR2 YSLEER. CDR3 nucleotide sequence: TGCGCCAGCAGCCGAGGGACAGGGTACAATGAGCAGTTCTTC. It yields the protein CASSRGTGYNEQFF.

The genes are TRBV15 and TRBJ1-5; D perhaps matches TRBD1 (6 bases). Per germline, CDR1 LNHNV and CDR2 YYDKDF (reference sequence). Trimming left V 0 bases short and J 11 bases short, with 26 bases between. The CDR3 extends over 18 amino acids. CDR3 residues: CATSRDYVLTGTGEAQHF. For the CDR3, the DNA is TGTGCCACCAGCAGAGATTATGTCCTTACAGGGACGGGGGAAGCCCAGCATTTT.

V gene TRBV5-1 combines with J gene TRBJ2-7; TRBD1 aligns across 10 bases. The CDR3 has 14 residues. The V and J ends lost 4 bases and 2 bases, in that order; junction bases with no gene match: 3. Germline V lookup: CDR1 SGHRS, CDR2 YFSETQ. CDR3 sequence reads: CASSKTGGPYEQYF. The CDR3 DNA sequence: TGCGCCAGCAGCAAGACAGGGGGCCCCTACGAGCAGTACTTC.

The chain links TRBV6-1 to TRBJ2-7; 9 bases line up with TRBD2. The V gene's germline CDR1 is MNHNS and CDR2 SASEGT. Trimming at V came to 6 bases and at J to 3 bases, leaving 6 bases not matched to a gene. The CDR3 length is 14 residues. CDR3 nucleotide sequence: TGTGCCAGCAGGGTAGCGGGAGCCTACTACGAGCAGTACTTC. Protein sequence: CASRVAGAYYEQYF.

The genes are TRBV14 and TRBJ2-7, with 9 bases lining up with TRBD2. CDR1 SGHDN and CDR2 FVKESK come from the germline V gene. V shed 3 bases and J 3 bases; nucleotides not matched to a gene: 6. This CDR3 is built from 15 residues. CDR3 sequence reads: CASSQISGSHYEQYF. CDR3 nucleotides: TGTGCCAGCAGCCAGATTAGCGGGAGTCACTACGAGCAGTACTTC.

The chain joins TRBV29-1 to TRBJ2-3, with 8 positions matching TRBD2. The V gene's germline CDR1 is SQVTM and CDR2 ANQGSEA. This CDR3 has 13 residues. V shed 6 bases and J 3 bases; nucleotides not matched to a gene: 5. The CDR3 DNA sequence: TGCAGCGTCAGGACTAGCCCGACAGATACGCAGTATTTT. Residues: CSVRTSPTDTQYF.

Concerning this clone itself: Other DNA sequences of this sample code for an identical CDR3. J is TRBJ2-5 and V is TRBV5-1; TRBD1 aligns across 7 bases. After removal of 7 bases from V and 4 bases from J, the junction contained 10 bases not matched to a gene. The V gene's germline CDR1 is SGHRS and CDR2 YFSETQ. There are 14 residues in the CDR3. Written as DNA, the CDR3 is TGCGCCAGCTCACTTCTAACAGGGGTAGAGACCCAGTACTTC. It translates to CASSLLTGVETQYF.

This clone appeared once. CDR3 residues: CATSRDRLAGGHEQYF. The CDR3 DNA is TGTGCCACCAGCAGAGATAGACTAGCGGGGGGCCACGAGCAGTACTTC. The chain is built from TRBV15 and TRBJ2-7; 13 bases are shared with TRBD2. The germline gives CDR1 LNHNV, CDR2 YYDKDF (reference sequence). This CDR3 is built from 16 residues. The V segment lost 0 bases and the J segment 5 bases; nucleotides outside the gene matches: 4.

This clone was counted a single time. The chain uses TRBV18 and TRBJ2-3, with TRBD1 matching over 7 bases. CDR1 is KGHSH, CDR2 LQKENI, per germline. Trimming took 3 bases from V and 2 from J; bases not matched to a gene: 11. This CDR3 has 17 residues. CDR3: CASSPITGTENTDTQYF. The DNA for the CDR3 is TGTGCCAGCTCACCGATTACCGGGACAGAGAACACAGATACGCAGTATTTT.

This rearrangement joins TRBV6-6 to TRBJ1-5; no reliable D call. The CDR3 sequence is 16 residues long. Germline-derived CDR1 and CDR2 are MNHNY and SVGAGI (reference sequence). The germline V and J ends were trimmed by 2 bases and 5 bases, with 16 bases remaining between them. The CDR3 DNA sequence: TGTGCCAGCAGTTACCTTGGGCCTTCTAATCATCAGCCCCAGCATTTT. Residues: CASSYLGPSNHQPQHF.

The chain couples TRBV7-8 to TRBJ2-7, with 7 bases fitting TRBD2. Germline CDR1 reads SGHVS; CDR2 reads FQNEAQ. The CDR3 contains 15 residues. The J segment lost 4 bases and the V segment lost 6 bases, leaving 12 bases of the junction unmatched. This CDR3 reads CASRPAGGGPYEQYF. In nucleotides, the CDR3 is TGTGCCAGCAGACCAGCTGGGGGAGGGCCGTACGAGCAGTACTTC.

The V gene is TRBV4-1, the J gene TRBJ2-5; 8 bases are a match to TRBD1. The CDR3 contains 15 residues. Germline CDR1 is MGHRA and CDR2 is YSYEKL. J gave up 2 bases and V 4 bases, and 6 bases lay outside the gene matches. The CDR3 region has the DNA TGCGCCAGCAGCCCGGACAGGGTTGAACAAGAGACCCAGTACTTC. Translating gives CASSPDRVEQETQYF.

On this clone: This sample also contains other DNA sequences that code for the same CDR3. The J gene is TRBJ2-3, the V gene TRBV18; D remains unclear. V dropped 3 bases and J dropped 1 base, with 5 bases sitting between them. Germline CDR1 reads KGHSH; CDR2 reads LQKENI. CDR3 length equals 13 residues. The DNA for the CDR3 is TGTGCCAGCTCACCTCGGGGCACAGATACGCAGTATTTT. This sequence encodes CASSPRGTDTQYF.

The V gene is TRBV27, the J gene TRBJ1-2; 8 bases match TRBD1. The V gene's germline CDR1 is MNHEY and CDR2 SMNVEV (reference sequence). Trimming removed 5 bases from V and 4 bases from J; junction bases left unmatched: 3. This CDR3 contains 13 residues. CDR3 nucleotide sequence: TGTGCCAGCAGTCTCGGGACAGGCTATGGCTACACCTTC. As protein: CASSLGTGYGYTF.

This sequence joins TRBV5-4 and TRBJ2-1; the D is unclear. The CDR3 runs 13 residues. In germline, CDR1 is SGHNT, CDR2 YYREEE (reference sequence). V lost 1 base and J lost 7, with 9 bases in between. The CDR3 sequence is CASSLRLRNEQFF. In nucleotides, the CDR3 is TGTGCCAGCAGCTTGAGGCTACGGAATGAGCAGTTCTTC.

This chain links TRBV7-8 with TRBJ2-1; perhaps TRBD1 as D (6 bases). The V and J ends lost 4 bases and 2 bases respectively, with 27 bases between them. Germline lookup yields CDR1 SGHVS and CDR2 FQNEAQ. This CDR3 region has 20 residues. The CDR3 reads CASSSTRDRTRERTYNEQFF. The CDR3 nucleotides are TGTGCCAGCAGCTCGACGCGAGACAGGACGAGAGAACGTACCTACAATGAGCAGTTCTTC.

This rearrangement joins TRBV11-3 to TRBJ2-1; maybe TRBD2 (6 bases). Germline lookup yields CDR1 SGHNT and CDR2 YENEEA. CDR3 length equals 14 residues. Trimming stripped 1 base from V and 4 bases from J, with 8 bases between. CDR3 DNA: TGTGCCAGCAGCTTAGGCGGGATGTACAATGAGCAGTTCTTC. The encoded protein is CASSLGGMYNEQFF. Based on the CDR3 plus reference TRBV11-3 and TRBJ2-1, the full variable domain is EAGVVQSPRYKIIEKKQPVAFWCNPISGHNTLYWYLQNLGQGPELLIRYENEEAVDDSQLPKDRFSAERLKGVDSTLKIQPAELGDSAVYLCASSLGGMYNEQFFGPGTRLTVL.

This chain joins TRBV9 and TRBJ2-5; 9 bases fit TRBD1. Per germline, CDR1 SGDLS and CDR2 YYNGEE. V shed 0 bases, J shed 5 bases, and the junction held 8 bases outside the gene matches. There are 16 residues in the CDR3. CDR3: CASSVAGQGSFETQYF. The CDR3, as DNA: TGTGCCAGCAGCGTAGCTGGACAGGGGTCTTTTGAGACCCAGTACTTC.

As to this clone: This sample also contains other DNA sequences that code for the same CDR3. V and J are TRBV18 and TRBJ2-7; TRBD2 aligns across 11 bases. From germline, CDR1 is KGHSH and CDR2 LQKENI. Germline trimming cut 3 bases from V and 3 bases from J; bases unmatched to any gene: 4. This CDR3 has 15 residues. The CDR3: CASSPRLAGIYEQYF. The CDR3 DNA follows: TGTGCCAGCTCACCGAGACTAGCGGGAATCTACGAGCAGTACTTC.

This chain joins TRBV25-1 and TRBJ1-2; 9 bases map to TRBD1. CDR1 and CDR2 (germline): MGHDK, SYGVNS. The CDR3 is 13 residues long. The V gene end was trimmed by 3 bases and the J gene end by 11 bases; junction bases not matched to a gene: 7. The CDR3 is CASSESNRGRYTF. The CDR3 nucleotides are TGTGCCAGCAGTGAGTCGAACAGGGGGCGGTACACCTTC.

V and J are TRBV7-9 and TRBJ2-7; D may be TRBD1 (5 bases). The CDR3 is made up of 15 amino acids. Trimming took 5 bases from V and 0 from J, leaving 14 bases between them. Germline lookup yields CDR1 SEHNR and CDR2 FQNEAQ (reference sequence). The CDR3 loop is CASSESRVSSYEQYF. CDR3 in DNA: TGTGCCAGCAGCGAAAGCAGGGTGTCCTCCTACGAGCAGTACTTC.